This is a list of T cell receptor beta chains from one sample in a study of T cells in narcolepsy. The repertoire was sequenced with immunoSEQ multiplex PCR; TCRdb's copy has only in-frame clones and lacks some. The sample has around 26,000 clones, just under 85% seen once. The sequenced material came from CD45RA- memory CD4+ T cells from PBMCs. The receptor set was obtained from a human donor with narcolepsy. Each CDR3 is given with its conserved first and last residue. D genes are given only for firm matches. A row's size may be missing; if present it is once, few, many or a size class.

cdr3_nt: TGTGCCAGCAGTTTGCGGGGCAATCAGCCCCAGCATTTT
cdr3_aa: CASSLRGNQPQHF
j_call: TRBJ1-5
v_call: TRBV27
clone_size: few
d_call: .

cdr3_nt: TGTGCCAGCAGTTTGGAGGAGGGCCAGCCCCAGCATTTT
cdr3_aa: CASSLEEGQPQHF
j_call: TRBJ1-5
v_call: TRBV27
clone_size: .
d_call: .

cdr3_nt: TGTGCCAGCAGTTACTCGACCGAGGAGGCACCCCTCCACTTT
cdr3_aa: CASSYSTEEAPLHF
j_call: TRBJ1-6
v_call: TRBV6-5
clone_size: .
d_call: .

cdr3_nt: TGCGCCAGCAGCCAAGATAGGAACCAAGACACCGGGGAGCTGTTTTTT
cdr3_aa: CASSQDRNQDTGELFF
j_call: TRBJ2-2
v_call: TRBV4-3
clone_size: .
d_call: .

cdr3_nt: TGTGCCAGCGGACGAAGACTAGCGGGAGGAGGCGAGCAGTACTTC
cdr3_aa: CASGRRLAGGGEQYF
j_call: TRBJ2-7
v_call: TRBV2
clone_size: .
d_call: TRBD2

cdr3_nt: TGTGCCAGTAGTAGGAAACAGGGGGCCACCGGGGAGCTGTTTTTT
cdr3_aa: CASSRKQGATGELFF
j_call: TRBJ2-2
v_call: TRBV19
clone_size: once
d_call: TRBD1

cdr3_nt: TGTGCCAGCAGAAAAGGACGATTTGGCCATCGAACGCGGGGAAACGAGCAGTACTTC
cdr3_aa: CASRKGRFGHRTRGNEQYF
j_call: TRBJ2-7
v_call: TRBV28
clone_size: .
d_call: .

cdr3_nt: TGCAGCGTTCGAACCCCTGGCTATGGCTACACCTTC
cdr3_aa: CSVRTPGYGYTF
j_call: TRBJ1-2
v_call: TRBV29-1
clone_size: .
d_call: .

cdr3_nt: TGCAGCGTTGGCATCGGAGGGACAGGGACAGATACGCAGTATTTT
cdr3_aa: CSVGIGGTGTDTQYF
j_call: TRBJ2-3
v_call: TRBV29-1
clone_size: .
d_call: TRBD1

cdr3_nt: TGTGCCAGTAAGGGGGGGGACAGATATCAGCCCCAGCATTTT
cdr3_aa: CASKGGDRYQPQHF
j_call: TRBJ1-5
v_call: TRBV19
clone_size: .
d_call: TRBD1

cdr3_nt: TGTGCCAGCGCCACAACGGCGGGGGCCGTAGGACGGGAAAAACTGTTTTTT
cdr3_aa: CASATTAGAVGREKLFF
j_call: TRBJ1-4
v_call: TRBV18
clone_size: .
d_call: .

cdr3_nt: TGTGCCAGCTCACGGGAAAGTGAAAAACTGTTTTTT
cdr3_aa: CASSRESEKLFF
j_call: TRBJ1-4
v_call: TRBV18
clone_size: few
d_call: .

cdr3_nt: TGTGCCAGCAGTTTCCGACACTCCTACGAGCAGTACTTC
cdr3_aa: CASSFRHSYEQYF
j_call: TRBJ2-7
v_call: TRBV27
clone_size: .
d_call: .

cdr3_nt: TGTGCCAGCAGTGGACTAGCGGGAGCGGTCGACACCGGGGAGCTGTTTTTT
cdr3_aa: CASSGLAGAVDTGELFF
j_call: TRBJ2-2
v_call: TRBV27
clone_size: .
d_call: TRBD2

cdr3_nt: TGTGCCAGCAGCGTAGGAGGCACTCAGGGGCCCCAGCATTTT
cdr3_aa: CASSVGGTQGPQHF
j_call: TRBJ1-5
v_call: TRBV9
clone_size: once
d_call: .

cdr3_nt: TGTGCCAGCAGCCCTCAATCTCTCCAGCGGGCCTCCTACGAGCAGTACTTC
cdr3_aa: CASSPQSLQRASYEQYF
j_call: TRBJ2-7
v_call: TRBV11-2
clone_size: .
d_call: .

cdr3_nt: TGTGCCAGCAGTTTTTCCGGGGACTACGAGCAGTACTTC
cdr3_aa: CASSFSGDYEQYF
j_call: TRBJ2-7
v_call: TRBV27
clone_size: few
d_call: .

cdr3_nt: TGCGCCAGCAGCCAAGGCCTTCTCGGATTAGATGGCTACACCTTC
cdr3_aa: CASSQGLLGLDGYTF
j_call: TRBJ1-2
v_call: TRBV4-1
clone_size: .
d_call: .

cdr3_nt: TGTGCCAGCAGCTTAAGCCCAGCGGACACCATATATTTT
cdr3_aa: CASSLSPADTIYF
j_call: TRBJ1-3
v_call: TRBV7-3
clone_size: .
d_call: .

cdr3_nt: TGTGCCAGCAGCGTACGCCCAGGGGCCTACGAGCAGTACTTC
cdr3_aa: CASSVRPGAYEQYF
j_call: TRBJ2-7
v_call: TRBV9
clone_size: .
d_call: .

cdr3_nt: TGTGCCAGCAGTCCAAGTCGGATTGAGACCCAGTACTTC
cdr3_aa: CASSPSRIETQYF
j_call: TRBJ2-5
v_call: TRBV7-2
clone_size: .
d_call: .

cdr3_nt: TGTGCCAGCAGCTTAGGGACAGGGAGCGGCTACACCTTC
cdr3_aa: CASSLGTGSGYTF
j_call: TRBJ1-2
v_call: TRBV11-2
clone_size: once
d_call: TRBD1

cdr3_nt: TGCGCCAGCAGTGATACAGGGGACGTGGAGCTGTTTTTT
cdr3_aa: CASSDTGDVELFF
j_call: TRBJ2-2
v_call: TRBV10-2
clone_size: .
d_call: TRBD1

cdr3_nt: TGTGCCAGTAGTCTGGGACTAGCGGGAGGGCCCCGGGCCAAAAACATTCAGTACTTC
cdr3_aa: CASSLGLAGGPRAKNIQYF
j_call: TRBJ2-4
v_call: TRBV19
clone_size: once
d_call: TRBD2

cdr3_nt: TGTGCCAGCACGCCCGGGGGGCTTGTCGGTGGCTACACCTTC
cdr3_aa: CASTPGGLVGGYTF
j_call: TRBJ1-2
v_call: TRBV28
clone_size: .
d_call: .

cdr3_nt: TGCGCCAGCAGCTTGGGGGGTCTTCAAGAGACCCAGTACTTC
cdr3_aa: CASSLGGLQETQYF
j_call: TRBJ2-5
v_call: TRBV5-1
clone_size: .
d_call: .

cdr3_nt: TGTGCCAGCAGTAAAGGGGGAGGAGGATCTGGGGCCAACGTCCTGACTTTC
cdr3_aa: CASSKGGGGSGANVLTF
j_call: TRBJ2-6
v_call: TRBV27
clone_size: .
d_call: .

cdr3_nt: TGTGCCAGCAGCCAAGAAGGTAAAAGGACCACTAGCGGGAGAACGTACCAAGAGACCCAGTACTTC
cdr3_aa: CASSQEGKRTTSGRTYQETQYF
j_call: TRBJ2-5
v_call: TRBV14
clone_size: .
d_call: TRBD2

cdr3_nt: TGTGCCAGTAGAATCGGGACTAGCGGGAGCCAAGAGACCCAGTACTTC
cdr3_aa: CASRIGTSGSQETQYF
j_call: TRBJ2-5
v_call: TRBV19
clone_size: .
d_call: TRBD2

cdr3_nt: TGTGCCAGCGCCAGGACAGTTTTGGTGGCTATGACCTTC
cdr3_aa: CASARTVLVAMTF
j_call: TRBJ1-2
v_call: TRBV6-1
clone_size: .
d_call: .

cdr3_nt: TGTGCCAGCGGGGGGGGCGCGAGGAAGACCCAGTACTTC
cdr3_aa: CASGGGARKTQYF
j_call: TRBJ2-5
v_call: TRBV19
clone_size: .
d_call: TRBD2

cdr3_nt: TGTGCCAGCAGCGTAGGGGGAGAGACCCAGTACTTC
cdr3_aa: CASSVGGETQYF
j_call: TRBJ2-5
v_call: TRBV9
clone_size: .
d_call: .

cdr3_nt: TGTGCCAGCAGCCGGACGGGTGGGGACTATGGCTACACCTTC
cdr3_aa: CASSRTGGDYGYTF
j_call: TRBJ1-2
v_call: TRBV6-1
clone_size: .
d_call: .

cdr3_nt: TGCGCCAGCAGCTGGGGACAGACCACCGGGGAGCTGTTTTTT
cdr3_aa: CASSWGQTTGELFF
j_call: TRBJ2-2
v_call: TRBV5-1
clone_size: .
d_call: TRBD1

cdr3_nt: TGTGCCAGCAGCTTAGGTACAGGGGCTGGGGGTGAGCAGTTCTTC
cdr3_aa: CASSLGTGAGGEQFF
j_call: TRBJ2-1
v_call: TRBV7-9
clone_size: .
d_call: TRBD1

cdr3_nt: TGTGCCAGCCGCGGGACAGGGGGTGAAAAACTGTTTTTT
cdr3_aa: CASRGTGGEKLFF
j_call: TRBJ1-4
v_call: TRBV11-2
clone_size: .
d_call: TRBD1

cdr3_nt: TGTGCCAGCAGCTTGACAGGGTATGGGACAGATACGCAGTATTTT
cdr3_aa: CASSLTGYGTDTQYF
j_call: TRBJ2-3
v_call: TRBV7-6
clone_size: .
d_call: TRBD1

cdr3_nt: TGCGCCAGCAGCCAAACCGGGACAGGGGCCAACGTCCTGACTTTC
cdr3_aa: CASSQTGTGANVLTF
j_call: TRBJ2-6
v_call: TRBV4-3
clone_size: few
d_call: .

cdr3_nt: TGTGCCAGCAGCAGAGGGCAGGGGGGGGAAGAAAAACTGTTTTTT
cdr3_aa: CASSRGQGGEEKLFF
j_call: TRBJ1-4
v_call: TRBV7-6
clone_size: once
d_call: TRBD1